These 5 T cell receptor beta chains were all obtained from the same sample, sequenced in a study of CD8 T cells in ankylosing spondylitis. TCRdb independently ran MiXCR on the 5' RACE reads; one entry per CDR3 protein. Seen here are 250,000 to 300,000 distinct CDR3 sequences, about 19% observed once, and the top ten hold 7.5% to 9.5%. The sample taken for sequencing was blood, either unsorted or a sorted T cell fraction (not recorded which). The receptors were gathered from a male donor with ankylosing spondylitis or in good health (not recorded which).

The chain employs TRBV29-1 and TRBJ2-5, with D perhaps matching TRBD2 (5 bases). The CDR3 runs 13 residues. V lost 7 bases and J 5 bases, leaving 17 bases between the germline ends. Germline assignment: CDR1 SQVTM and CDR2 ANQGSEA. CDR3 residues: CSGSGYSVETQYF. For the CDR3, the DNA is TGCAGCGGTTCGGGGTACTCCGTGGAGACCCAGTACTTC.

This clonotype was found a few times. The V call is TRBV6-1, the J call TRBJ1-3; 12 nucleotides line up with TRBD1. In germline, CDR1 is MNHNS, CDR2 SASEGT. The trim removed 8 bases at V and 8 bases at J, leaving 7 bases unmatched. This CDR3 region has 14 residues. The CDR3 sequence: CASGPGQGAYTIYF. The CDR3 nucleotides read TGTGCCAGCGGACCGGGACAGGGGGCATACACCATATATTTT.

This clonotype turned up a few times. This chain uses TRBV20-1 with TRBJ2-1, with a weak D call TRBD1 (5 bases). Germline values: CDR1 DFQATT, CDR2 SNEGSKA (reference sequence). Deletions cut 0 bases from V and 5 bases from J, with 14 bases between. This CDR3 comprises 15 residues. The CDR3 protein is CSARDGHSGDNEQFF. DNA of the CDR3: TGCAGTGCTAGAGATGGACACTCGGGCGACAATGAGCAGTTCTTC.

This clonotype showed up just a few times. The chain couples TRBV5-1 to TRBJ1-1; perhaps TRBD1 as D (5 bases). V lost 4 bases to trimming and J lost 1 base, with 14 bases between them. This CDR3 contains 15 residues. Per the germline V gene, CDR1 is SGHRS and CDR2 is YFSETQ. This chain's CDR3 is CASSPGGRENTEAFF. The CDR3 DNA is TGCGCCAGCAGCCCGGGAGGCAGGGAGAACACTGAAGCTTTCTTT.

CDR3 region: CASSTRRSGNTIYF. CDR3 bases: TGTGCCAGCAGCACCCGGCGCTCTGGAAACACCATATATTTT. The chain employs TRBV5-6 and TRBJ1-3, with unresolved D. Looked up from germline, CDR1 is SGHDT and CDR2 is YYEEEE. The V end lost 4 bases, the J end lost 0 bases, and 8 bases lay between the germline ends. The CDR3 spans 14 residues.